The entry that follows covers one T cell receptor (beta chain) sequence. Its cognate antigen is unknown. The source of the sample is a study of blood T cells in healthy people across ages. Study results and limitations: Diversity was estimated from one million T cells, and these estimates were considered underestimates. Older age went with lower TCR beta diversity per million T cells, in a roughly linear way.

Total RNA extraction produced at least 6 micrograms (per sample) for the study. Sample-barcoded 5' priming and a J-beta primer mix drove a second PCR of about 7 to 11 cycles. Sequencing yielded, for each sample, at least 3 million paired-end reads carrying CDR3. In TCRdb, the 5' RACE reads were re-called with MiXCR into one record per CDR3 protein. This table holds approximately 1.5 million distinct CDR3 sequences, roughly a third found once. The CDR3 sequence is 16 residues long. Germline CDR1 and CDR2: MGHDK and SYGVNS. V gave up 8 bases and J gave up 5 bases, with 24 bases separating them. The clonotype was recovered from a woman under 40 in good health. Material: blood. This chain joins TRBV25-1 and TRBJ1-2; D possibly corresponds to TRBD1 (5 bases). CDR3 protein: CASEGKWPATRYGYTF. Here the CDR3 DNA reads TGTGCCAGCGAGGGGAAGTGGCCGGCAACCCGATATGGCTACACCTTC.